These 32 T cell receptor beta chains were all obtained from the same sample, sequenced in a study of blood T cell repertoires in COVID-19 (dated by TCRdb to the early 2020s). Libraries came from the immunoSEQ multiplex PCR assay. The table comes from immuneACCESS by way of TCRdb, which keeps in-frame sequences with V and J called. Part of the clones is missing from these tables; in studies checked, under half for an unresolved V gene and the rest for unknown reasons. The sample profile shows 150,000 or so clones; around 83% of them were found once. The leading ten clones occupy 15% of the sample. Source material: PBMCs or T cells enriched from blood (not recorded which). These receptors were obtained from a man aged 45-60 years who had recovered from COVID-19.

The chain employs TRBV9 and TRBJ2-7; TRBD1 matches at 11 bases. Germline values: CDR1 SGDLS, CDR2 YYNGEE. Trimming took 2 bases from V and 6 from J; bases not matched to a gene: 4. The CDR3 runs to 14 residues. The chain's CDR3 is CASSVPGQGAEQYF. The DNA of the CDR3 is TGTGCCAGCAGCGTTCCCGGACAGGGGGCCGAGCAGTACTTC.

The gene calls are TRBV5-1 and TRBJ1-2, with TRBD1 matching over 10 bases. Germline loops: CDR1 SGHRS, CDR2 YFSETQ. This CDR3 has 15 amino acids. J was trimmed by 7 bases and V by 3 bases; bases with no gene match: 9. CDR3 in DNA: TGCGCCAGCAGCTGGGGTGGGGGACAGGGGACTGGCTACACCTTC. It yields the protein CASSWGGGQGTGYTF.

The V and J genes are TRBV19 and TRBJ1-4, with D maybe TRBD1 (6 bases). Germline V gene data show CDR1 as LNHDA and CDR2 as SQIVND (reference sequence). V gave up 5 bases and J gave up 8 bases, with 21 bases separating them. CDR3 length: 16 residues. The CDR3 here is CASSPDRSQGGEKLFF. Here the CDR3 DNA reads TGTGCCAGTAGTCCAGACAGGTCTCAGGGTGGAGAAAAACTGTTTTTT.

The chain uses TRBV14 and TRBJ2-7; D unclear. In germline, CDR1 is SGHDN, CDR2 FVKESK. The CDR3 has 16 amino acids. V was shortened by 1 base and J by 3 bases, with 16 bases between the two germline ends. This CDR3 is CASSQVFQIGFYEQYF. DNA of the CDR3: TGTGCCAGCAGCCAAGTCTTTCAGATCGGGTTCTACGAGCAGTACTTC. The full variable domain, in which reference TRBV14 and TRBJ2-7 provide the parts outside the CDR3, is EAGVTQFPSHSVIEKGQTVTLRCDPISGHDNLYWYRRVMGKEIKFLLHFVKESKQDESGMPNNRFLAERTGGTYSTLKVQPAELEDSGVYFCASSQVFQIGFYEQYFGPGTRLTVT.

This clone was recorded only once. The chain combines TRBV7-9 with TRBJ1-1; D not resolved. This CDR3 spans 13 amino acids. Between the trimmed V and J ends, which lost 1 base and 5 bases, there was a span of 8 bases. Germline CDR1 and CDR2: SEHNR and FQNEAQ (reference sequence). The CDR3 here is CASSLGAGTEAFF. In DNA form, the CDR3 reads TGTGCCAGCAGCTTAGGTGCCGGTACTGAAGCTTTCTTT.

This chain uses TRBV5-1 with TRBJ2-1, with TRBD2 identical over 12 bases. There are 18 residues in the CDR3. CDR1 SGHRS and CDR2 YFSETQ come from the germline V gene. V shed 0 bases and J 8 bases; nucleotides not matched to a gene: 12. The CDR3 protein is CASSLGLAGELGSHEQFF. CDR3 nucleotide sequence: TGCGCCAGCAGCTTGGGACTAGCGGGGGAACTAGGATCTCATGAGCAGTTCTTC.

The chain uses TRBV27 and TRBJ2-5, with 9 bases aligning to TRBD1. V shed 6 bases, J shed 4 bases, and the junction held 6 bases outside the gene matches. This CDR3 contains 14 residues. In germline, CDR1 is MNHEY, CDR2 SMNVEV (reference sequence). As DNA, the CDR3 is TGTGCCAGCAGGGAACAGGGGGCAGGAGAGACCCAGTACTTC. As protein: CASREQGAGETQYF.

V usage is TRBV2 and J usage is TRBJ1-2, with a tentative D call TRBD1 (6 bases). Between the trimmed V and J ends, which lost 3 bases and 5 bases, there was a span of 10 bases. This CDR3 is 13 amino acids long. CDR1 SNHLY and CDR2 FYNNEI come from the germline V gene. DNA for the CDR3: TGTGCCAGCAGTGATGGTGACAGGTATGGCTACACCTTC. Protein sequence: CASSDGDRYGYTF.

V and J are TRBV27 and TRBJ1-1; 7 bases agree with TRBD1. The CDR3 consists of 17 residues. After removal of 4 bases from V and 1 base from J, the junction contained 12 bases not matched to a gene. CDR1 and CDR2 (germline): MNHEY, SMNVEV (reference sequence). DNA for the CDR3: TGTGCCAGCAGTTCCGAAACAGGGGCCGCCGGGAACACTGAAGCTTTCTTT. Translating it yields CASSSETGAAGNTEAFF.

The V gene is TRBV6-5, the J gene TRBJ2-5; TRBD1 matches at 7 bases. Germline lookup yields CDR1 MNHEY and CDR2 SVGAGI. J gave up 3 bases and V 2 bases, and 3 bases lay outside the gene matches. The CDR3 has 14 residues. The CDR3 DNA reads TGTGCCAGCAGTTACACGGACAGGAAAGAGACCCAGTACTTC. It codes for CASSYTDRKETQYF.

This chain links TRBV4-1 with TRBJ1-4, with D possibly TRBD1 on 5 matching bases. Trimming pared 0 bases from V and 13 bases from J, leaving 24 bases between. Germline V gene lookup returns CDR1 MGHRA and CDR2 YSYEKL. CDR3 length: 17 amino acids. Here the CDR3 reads CASSQEPPGPTMSGLFF. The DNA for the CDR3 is TGCGCCAGCAGCCAAGAGCCCCCAGGGCCCACAATGAGTGGACTGTTTTTT.

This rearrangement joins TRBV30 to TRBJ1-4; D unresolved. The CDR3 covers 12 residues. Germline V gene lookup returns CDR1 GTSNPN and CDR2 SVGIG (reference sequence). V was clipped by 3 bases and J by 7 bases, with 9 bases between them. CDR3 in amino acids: CAWSREGEKLFF. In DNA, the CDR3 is TGTGCCTGGAGCCGGGAGGGTGAAAAACTGTTTTTT.

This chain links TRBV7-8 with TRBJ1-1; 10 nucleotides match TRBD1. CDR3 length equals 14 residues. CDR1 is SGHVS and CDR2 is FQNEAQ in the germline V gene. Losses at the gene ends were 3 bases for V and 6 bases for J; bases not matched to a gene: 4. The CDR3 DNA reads TGTGCCAGCAGCTTGCCGGGACAGGGGTCTGAAGCTTTCTTT. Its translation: CASSLPGQGSEAFF.

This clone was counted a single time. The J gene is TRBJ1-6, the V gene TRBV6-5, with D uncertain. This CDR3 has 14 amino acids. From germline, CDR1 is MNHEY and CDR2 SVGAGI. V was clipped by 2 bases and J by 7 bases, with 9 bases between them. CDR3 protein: CASSYRGENSPLHF. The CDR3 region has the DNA TGTGCCAGCAGTTACCGCGGAGAGAATTCACCCCTCCACTTT.

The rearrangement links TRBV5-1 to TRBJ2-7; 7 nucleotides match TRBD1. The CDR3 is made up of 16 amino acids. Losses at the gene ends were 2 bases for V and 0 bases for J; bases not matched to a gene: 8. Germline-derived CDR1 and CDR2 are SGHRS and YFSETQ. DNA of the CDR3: TGCGCCAGCAGCTTCGGACAGGCTCCAAACTCCTACGAGCAGTACTTC. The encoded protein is CASSFGQAPNSYEQYF.

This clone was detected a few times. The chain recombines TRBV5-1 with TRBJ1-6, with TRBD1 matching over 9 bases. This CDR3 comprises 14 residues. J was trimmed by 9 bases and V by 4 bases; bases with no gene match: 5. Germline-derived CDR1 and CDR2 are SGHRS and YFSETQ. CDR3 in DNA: TGCGCCAGCAGCGAGGGACAGGGTTCTTCACCCCTCCACTTT. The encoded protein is CASSEGQGSSPLHF.

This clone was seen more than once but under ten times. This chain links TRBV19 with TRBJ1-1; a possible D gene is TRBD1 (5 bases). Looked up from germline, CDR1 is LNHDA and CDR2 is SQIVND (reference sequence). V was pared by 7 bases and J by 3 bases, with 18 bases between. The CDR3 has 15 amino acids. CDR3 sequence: CASKRGISLDTEAFF. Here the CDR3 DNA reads TGTGCCAGTAAGCGGGGGATTTCTCTGGACACTGAAGCTTTCTTT.

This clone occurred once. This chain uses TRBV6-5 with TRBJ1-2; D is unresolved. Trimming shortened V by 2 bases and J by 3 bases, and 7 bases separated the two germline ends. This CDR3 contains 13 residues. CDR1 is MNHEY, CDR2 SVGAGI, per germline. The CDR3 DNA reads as TGTGCCAGCAGTTACGGCAGTTACTATGGCTACACCTTC. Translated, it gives CASSYGSYYGYTF.

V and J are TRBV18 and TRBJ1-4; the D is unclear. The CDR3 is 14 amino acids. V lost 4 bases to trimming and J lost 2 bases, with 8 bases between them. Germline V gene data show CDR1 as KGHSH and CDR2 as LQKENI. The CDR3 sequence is CASSRKETNEKLFF. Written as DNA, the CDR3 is TGTGCCAGCTCACGAAAGGAGACTAATGAAAAACTGTTTTTT.

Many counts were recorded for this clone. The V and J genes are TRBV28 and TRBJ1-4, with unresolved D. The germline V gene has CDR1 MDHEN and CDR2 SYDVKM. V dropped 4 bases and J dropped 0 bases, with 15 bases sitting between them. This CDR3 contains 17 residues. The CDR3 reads CASSSPLRGATNEKLFF. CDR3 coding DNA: TGTGCCAGCAGTTCCCCACTTCGAGGAGCAACTAATGAAAAACTGTTTTTT. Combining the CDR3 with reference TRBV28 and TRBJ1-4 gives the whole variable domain DVKVTQSSRYLVKRTGEKVFLECVQDMDHENMFWYRQDPGLGLRLIYFSYDVKMKEKGDIPEGYSVSREKKERFSLILESASTNQTSMYLCASSSPLRGATNEKLFFGSGTQLSVL.

CDR3 sequence: CASSRQGDGYTF. The CDR3 nucleotides read TGTGCCAGTAGTAGACAGGGGGATGGCTACACCTTC. This chain joins TRBV19 and TRBJ1-2, with 9 bases identical to TRBD1. The length of the CDR3 is 12 residues. V was clipped by 4 bases and J by 6 bases; unmatched bases: 0. Germline V CDR1 and CDR2: LNHDA, SQIVND (reference sequence).

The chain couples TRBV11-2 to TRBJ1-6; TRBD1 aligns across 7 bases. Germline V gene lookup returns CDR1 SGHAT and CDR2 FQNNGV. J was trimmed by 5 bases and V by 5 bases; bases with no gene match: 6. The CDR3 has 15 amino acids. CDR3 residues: CASSAGQTDNSPLHF. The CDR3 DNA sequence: TGTGCCAGCAGCGCGGGACAGACGGATAATTCACCCCTCCACTTT. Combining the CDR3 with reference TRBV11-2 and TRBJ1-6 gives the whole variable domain EAGVAQSPRYKIIEKRQSVAFWCNPISGHATLYWYQQILGQGPKLLIQFQNNGVVDDSQLPKDRFSAERLKGVDSTLKIQPAKLEDSAVYLCASSAGQTDNSPLHFGNGTRLTVT.

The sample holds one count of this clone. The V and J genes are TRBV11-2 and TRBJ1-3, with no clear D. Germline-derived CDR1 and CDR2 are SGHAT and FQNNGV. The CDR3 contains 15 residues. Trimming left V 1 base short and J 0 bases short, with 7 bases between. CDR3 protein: CASSLGFGSGNTIYF. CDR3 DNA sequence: TGTGCCAGCAGCTTAGGCTTCGGCTCTGGAAACACCATATATTTT.

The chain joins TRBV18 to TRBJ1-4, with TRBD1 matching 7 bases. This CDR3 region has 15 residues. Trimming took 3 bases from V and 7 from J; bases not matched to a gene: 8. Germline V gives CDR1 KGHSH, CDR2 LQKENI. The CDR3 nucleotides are TGTGCCAGCTCACCCCAGACAGGGCAGGCTGAAAAACTGTTTTTT. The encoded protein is CASSPQTGQAEKLFF.

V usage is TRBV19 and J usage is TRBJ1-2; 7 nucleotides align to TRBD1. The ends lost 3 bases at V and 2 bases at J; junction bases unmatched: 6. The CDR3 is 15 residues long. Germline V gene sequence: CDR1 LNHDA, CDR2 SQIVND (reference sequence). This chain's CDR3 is CASSIPGQLNYGYTF. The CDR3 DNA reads TGTGCCAGTAGTATCCCGGGACAGTTGAACTATGGCTACACCTTC.

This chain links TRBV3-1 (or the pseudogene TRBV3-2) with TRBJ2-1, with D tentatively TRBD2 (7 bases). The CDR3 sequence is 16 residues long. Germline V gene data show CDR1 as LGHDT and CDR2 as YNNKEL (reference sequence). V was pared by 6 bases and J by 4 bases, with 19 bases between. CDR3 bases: TGTGCCAGCAGGGGCTTAGGGGGGGCTTTTTACAATGAGCAGTTCTTC. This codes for CASRGLGGAFYNEQFF.

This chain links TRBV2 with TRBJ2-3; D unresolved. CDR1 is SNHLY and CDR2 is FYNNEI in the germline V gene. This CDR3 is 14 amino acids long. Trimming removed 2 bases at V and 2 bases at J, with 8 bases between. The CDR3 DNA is TGTGCCAGCAGTGAACGCAGGCCCACAGATACGCAGTATTTT. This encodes CASSERRPTDTQYF.

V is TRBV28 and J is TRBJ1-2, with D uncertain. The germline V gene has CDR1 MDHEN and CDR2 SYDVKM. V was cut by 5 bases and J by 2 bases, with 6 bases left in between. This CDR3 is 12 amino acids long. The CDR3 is CASSQVNYGYTF. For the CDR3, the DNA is TGTGCCAGCAGTCAGGTGAACTATGGCTACACCTTC.

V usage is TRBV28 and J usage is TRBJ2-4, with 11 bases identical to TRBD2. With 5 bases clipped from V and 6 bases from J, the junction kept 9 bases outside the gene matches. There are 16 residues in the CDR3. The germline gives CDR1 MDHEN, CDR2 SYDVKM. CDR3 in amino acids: CASSPLAGGRGNIQYF. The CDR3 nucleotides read TGTGCCAGCAGTCCCCTAGCGGGGGGCCGAGGAAACATTCAGTACTTC.

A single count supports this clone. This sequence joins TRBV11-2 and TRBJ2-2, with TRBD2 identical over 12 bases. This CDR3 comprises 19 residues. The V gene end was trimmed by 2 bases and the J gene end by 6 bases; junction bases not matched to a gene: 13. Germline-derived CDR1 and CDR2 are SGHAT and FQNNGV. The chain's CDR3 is CASSLTALAGGEEAGELFF. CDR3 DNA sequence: TGTGCCAGCAGCTTAACGGCACTAGCGGGGGGTGAGGAAGCCGGGGAGCTGTTTTTT.

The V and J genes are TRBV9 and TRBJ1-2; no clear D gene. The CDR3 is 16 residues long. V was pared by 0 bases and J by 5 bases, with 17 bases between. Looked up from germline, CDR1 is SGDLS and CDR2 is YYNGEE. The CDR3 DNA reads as TGTGCCAGCAGCGTAGAGTCGAGGGCTGCTGGTTATGGCTACACCTTC. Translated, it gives CASSVESRAAGYGYTF.

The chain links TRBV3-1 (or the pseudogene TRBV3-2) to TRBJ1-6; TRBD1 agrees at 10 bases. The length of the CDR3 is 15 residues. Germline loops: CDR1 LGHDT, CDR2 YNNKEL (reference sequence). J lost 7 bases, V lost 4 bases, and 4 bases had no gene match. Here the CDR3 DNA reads TGTGCCAGCAGCCCGACAGGGGGCACAAATTCACCCCTCCACTTT. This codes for CASSPTGGTNSPLHF.